This TCR beta chain was captured by sequencing in a study of blood T cells in healthy people across ages. V was trimmed by 1 base and J by 1 base, leaving 11 bases between them. Looked up from germline, CDR1 is LGHNA and CDR2 is YSLEER. This CDR3 is built from 15 residues. General study points: Fewer expanded clones and more diversity marked long-lived versus aged donors. Researchers said unsorted PBMCs prevented a conclusive naive versus antigen-experienced comparison.

Details on this clonotype: Its cognate antigen is unknown.

For the second PCR, which ran for about 7 to 11 cycles, a sample-barcoded 5' primer and a J-beta primer mix were used. Carrying 12 random nucleotides, a template-switch adaptor labeled each individual cDNA molecule. Each CDR3 protein is one row after TCRdb ran MiXCR on the 5' RACE reads. The sample has 1.5 million to 2 million distinct CDR3 sequences, about 49% seen once. This sequence was found in a woman aged 35 to 49 in good health. The chain has TRBV4-3 and TRBJ2-7, with D tentatively TRBD1 (7 bases). Sequenced material: blood. In DNA, the CDR3 is TGCGCCAGCAGCCAAGCAGGGGGGCAGTCCTACGAGCAGTACTTC. Translated: CASSQAGGQSYEQYF.